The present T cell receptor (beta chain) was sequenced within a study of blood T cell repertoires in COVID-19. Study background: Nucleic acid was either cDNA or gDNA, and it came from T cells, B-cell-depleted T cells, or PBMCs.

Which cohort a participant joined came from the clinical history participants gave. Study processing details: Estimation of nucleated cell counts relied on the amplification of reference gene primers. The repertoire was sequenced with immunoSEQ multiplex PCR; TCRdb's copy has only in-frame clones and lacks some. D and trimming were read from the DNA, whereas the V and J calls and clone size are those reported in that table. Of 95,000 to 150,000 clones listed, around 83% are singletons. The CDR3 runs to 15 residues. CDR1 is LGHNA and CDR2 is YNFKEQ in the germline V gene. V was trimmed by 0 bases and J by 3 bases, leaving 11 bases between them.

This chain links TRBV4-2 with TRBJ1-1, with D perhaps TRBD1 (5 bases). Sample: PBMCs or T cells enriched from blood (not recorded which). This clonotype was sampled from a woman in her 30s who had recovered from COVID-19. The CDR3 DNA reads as TGTGCCAGCAGCCAAGATAGGGTGACAGACACTGAAGCTTTCTTT. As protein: CASSQDRVTDTEAFF.